This entry features one TCR beta chain sequence. Its antigen remains unidentified. Profiling relied on immunoSEQ multiplex PCR, and the TCRdb table lists in-frame clones only, not all of them. The sample has roughly 410,000 clones, around four fifths seen once. The data were taken from a study of Ad26.COV2.S vaccination and SARS-CoV-2 variants. Study overall: Once or twice, 56 days apart, Ad26.COV2.S was delivered intramuscularly.

Treatment of the sample: roughly 20 received Ad26.COV2.S at low or high dose, single or two shots; about 5 received placebo; per-sample allocation not given. Sampling took place 63 days after the first vaccine or placebo injection. Donation came from an adult in Boston who was aged 18-55 years. General study findings and limits: The authors reported substantial breadth in spike-specific CD8+ and CD4+ T cell responses after vaccination. Non-spike TCR breadth was similar in vaccine and placebo recipients.

The sequence derives from a person between 18 and 65 years old who received the Ad26.COV2.S COVID-19 vaccine or a placebo. The sequencing here drew on peripheral blood, taken in a trial of Ad26.COV2.S vaccine versus placebo.

The chain's CDR3 is CASSPGTSGSSEQYF. The CDR3 nucleotides are TGCGCCAGCAGTCCCGGGACTAGCGGGAGTAGCGAGCAGTACTTC. The chain couples TRBV10-2 to TRBJ2-7; the match to TRBD2 covers 14 bases. The CDR3 is 15 amino acids. CDR1 is WSHSY and CDR2 is SAAADI in the germline V gene. Germline trimming cut 5 bases from V and 6 bases from J; bases unmatched to any gene: 6.